Sequencing of this TCR beta chain was carried out in a study of T cells in Graves' hyperthyroidism and ophthalmopathy. This clonotype was counted a single time. The CDR3 is 15 amino acids. J lost 4 bases, V lost 0 bases, and 5 bases had no gene match. Per germline, CDR1 LGHNA and CDR2 YNFKEQ. Researchers amplified the TCR beta CDR3 regions from RNA transcripts. In the first-round RT-PCR of the TCR CDR3, the HTBI primer set was used. From the multiplex PCR reads, TCRdb called clonotypes with MiXCR, one entry per CDR3 protein. The sample carries about 500,000 distinct CDR3 sequences, about 16% recorded once.

The sample taken for sequencing was blood. This sequence was found in a woman in her 30s with Graves' ophthalmopathy. V is TRBV4-2 and J is TRBJ1-2; 7 bases map to TRBD1. The CDR3, as DNA: TGTGCCAGCAGCCAAGAGGACAGGAACGGCTATGGCTACACCTTC. Its translation is CASSQEDRNGYGYTF.